This section outlines one TCR beta chain sequence together with its context. Its antigen remains unidentified. The sample is drawn from a study of T cell responses to AZD1222 COVID-19 vaccine. Notes on the study in general: Variant regions that are unmutated are reportedly the target of nearly half of spike-specific TCRs. Among the donors, most were white British and more were female, and clonal diversity was possibly underestimated. The study identified only five to seven AZD1222 recipients as seropositive at baseline. Every sample of the repertoires postdated the peak T cell response.

This CDR3 has 13 residues. Looked up from germline, CDR1 is MNHEY and CDR2 is SVGEGT. Losses at the gene ends were 7 bases for V and 5 bases for J; bases not matched to a gene: 4. TCRdb keeps only in-frame clones here, not all; method: immunoSEQ multiplex PCR. The table lists some 150,000 clones, approximately 90% of them singletons. The specimen was peripheral blood, collected on day 0 of MenACWY control vaccination. This sequence joins TRBV6-2 or TRBV6-3 and TRBJ2-3; 9 positions match TRBD1. The sequence derives from an adult in good health. Written as DNA, the CDR3 is TGTGCCAGCACCCCGGACAGGGGAGATACGCAGTATTTT. Amino acids: CASTPDRGDTQYF.